These T cell receptor beta chains were read from a single sample in a study of T cell responses to AZD1222 COVID-19 vaccine. TCRdb's table, derived via immunoSEQ multiplex PCR, lists solely in-frame clones and lacks some. The profile shows 150,000 or so clones, under 95% of them singletons. Sequences were derived from peripheral blood, sampled on day 0 of AZD1222 vaccination. Receptors originate from an adult in good health. Each CDR3 is given with its conserved first and last residue. Each record gives: V gene, D gene, J gene, CDR3 protein, CDR3 DNA. A D gene is named only where the DNA matches it firmly.

TRBV4-2	TRBD2	TRBJ2-7	CASSQVAGGVTYEQYF	TGTGCCAGCAGCCAAGTTGCGGGGGGGGTTACCTACGAGCAGTACTTC
TRBV21-1	NA	TRBJ2-5	CASSKVGLAGGQETQYF	TGTGCCAGCAGCAAAGTAGGACTAGCGGGGGGCCAAGAGACCCAGTACTTC
TRBV18	TRBD1	TRBJ1-1	CASSPTQGGASEAFF	TGTGCCAGCTCACCAACTCAGGGGGGGGCCTCCGAAGCTTTCTTT
TRBV5-4	NA	TRBJ1-2	CASSLNFYGYTF	TGTGCCAGCAGCTTAAACTTCTATGGCTACACCTTC
TRBV3-1/TRBV3-2	NA	TRBJ2-7	CASSHLGLLEQYF	TGTGCCAGCAGCCACCTCGGACTCCTTGAGCAGTACTTC
TRBV6-4	NA	TRBJ1-1	CASSGALGGTMNTEAFF	TGTGCCAGCAGTGGGGCTCTGGGAGGAACCATGAACACTGAAGCTTTCTTT
TRBV7-9	NA	TRBJ2-2	CASSLDGGELFF	TGTGCCAGCAGCCTCGACGGCGGGGAGCTGTTTTTT
TRBV29-1	NA	TRBJ1-2	CSVRRGGVGYGYTF	TGCAGCGTCCGCCGGGGGGGCGTGGGCTATGGCTACACCTTC
TRBV27	NA	TRBJ1-6	CASSLFASNSPLHF	TGTGCCAGCAGTTTATTCGCGTCGAATTCACCCCTCCACTTT
TRBV6-4	NA	TRBJ1-3	CASGGGGGGNTIYF	TGTGCCAGCGGCGGGGGGGGCGGTGGAAACACCATATATTTT